Sequencing of this TCR beta chain was carried out in a study of shared clonotypes between healthy human individuals. Overall study results and limits: Clonotype sharing across four donors was observed for about 4.8% of naive CD4 clonotypes.

Comment on this clone: The antigen remains undetermined.

From germline, CDR1 is MDHEN and CDR2 SYDVKM. The CDR3 has 12 residues. The V and J ends lost 3 bases and 7 bases respectively, with 10 bases between them. When replicate PCRs were run on sorted subsets, they used about 200 ng DNA, 28,000 or so T cell genomes. Here immunoSEQ multiplex PCR was the method, and the copy in TCRdb shows in-frame clones only, minus some. The sample holds 1,500,000 or so clones, 98% seen once. Input material: naive CD4+ T cells sorted from blood. Subset defined: CD45RA+ positively selected. This chain uses TRBV28 with TRBJ2-7; D unresolved. The sequence derives from a man aged 25-45 years in good health. In DNA, the CDR3 is TGTGCCAGCAGTTTCGTGCCCTCGGAGCAGTACTTC. Its protein is CASSFVPSEQYF.